This T cell receptor beta chain is from a study of Ad26.COV2.S vaccination and SARS-CoV-2 variants. This sample's treatment: some 19 received Ad26.COV2.S at low or high dose, single or two shots; 5 received placebo; per-sample allocation not given. Day 63 after the first injection of vaccine or placebo was the sampling time. Comment on this clone: Its antigen is not known.

Produced via immunoSEQ multiplex PCR; TCRdb's table is partial and in-frame only. The sample has around 240,000 clones; over 75% are singletons. The CDR3 is made up of 15 amino acids. General study findings and limits: TCR breadth and depth estimates may have understated total T cell responses. Reports say spike-specific CD8+ and CD4+ T cell responses covered substantial breadth after vaccination.

The V gene is TRBV21-1, the J gene TRBJ2-2; TRBD1, as called in the table, went unchecked against the DNA. TRBV21-1 is flagged as a pseudogene. The receptor's source is a person aged 18 to 65 who received the Ad26.COV2.S COVID-19 vaccine or a placebo. Sequenced material: peripheral blood, taken in a trial of Ad26.COV2.S vaccine versus placebo. Written as DNA, the CDR3 is TGTGCCAGCAGCAACCCAGGGGTAAACGCCGGGGAGCTGTTTTTT. The encoded protein is CASSNPGVNAGELFF.